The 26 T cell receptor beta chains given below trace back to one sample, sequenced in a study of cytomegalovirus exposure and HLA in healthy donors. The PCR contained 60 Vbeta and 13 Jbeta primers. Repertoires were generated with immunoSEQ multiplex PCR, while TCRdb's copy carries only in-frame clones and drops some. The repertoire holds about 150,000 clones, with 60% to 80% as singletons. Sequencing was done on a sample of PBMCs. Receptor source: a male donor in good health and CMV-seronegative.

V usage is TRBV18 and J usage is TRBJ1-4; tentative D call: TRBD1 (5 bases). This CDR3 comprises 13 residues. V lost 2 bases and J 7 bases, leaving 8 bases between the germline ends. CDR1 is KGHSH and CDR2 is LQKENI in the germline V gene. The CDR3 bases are TGTGCCAGCTCACCAAGGCAGGGTGAAAAACTGTTTTTT. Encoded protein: CASSPRQGEKLFF. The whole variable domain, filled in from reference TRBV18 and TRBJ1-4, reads NAGVMQNPRHLVRRRGQEARLRCSPMKGHSHVYWYRQLPEEGLKFMVYLQKENIIDESGMPKERFSAEFPKEGPSILRIQQVVRGDSAAYFCASSPRQGEKLFFGSGTQLSVL.

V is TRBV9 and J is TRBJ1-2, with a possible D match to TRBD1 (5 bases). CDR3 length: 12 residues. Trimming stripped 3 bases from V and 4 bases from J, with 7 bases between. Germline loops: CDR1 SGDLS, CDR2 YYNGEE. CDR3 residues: CASSGGIYGYTF. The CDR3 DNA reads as TGTGCCAGCAGCGGGGGCATCTATGGCTACACCTTC. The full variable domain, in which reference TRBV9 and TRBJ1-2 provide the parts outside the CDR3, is DSGVTQTPKHLITATGQRVTLRCSPRSGDLSVYWYQQSLDQGLQFLIQYYNGEERAKGNILERFSAQQFPDLHSELNLSSLELGDSALYFCASSGGIYGYTFGSGTRLTVV.

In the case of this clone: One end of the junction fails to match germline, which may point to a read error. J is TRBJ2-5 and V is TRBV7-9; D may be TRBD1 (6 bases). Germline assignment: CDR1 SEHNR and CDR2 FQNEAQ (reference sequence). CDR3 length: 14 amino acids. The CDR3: CSSSLKGQRETQYF. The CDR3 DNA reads TGTTCCAGCAGCTTGAAGGGACAAAGAGAGACCCAGTACTTC. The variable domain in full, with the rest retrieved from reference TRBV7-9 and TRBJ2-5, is DTGVSQNPRHKITKRGQNVTFRCDPISEHNRLYWYRQTLGQGPEFLTYFQNEAQLEKSRLLSDRFSAERPKGSFSTLEIQRTEQGDSAMYLCSSSLKGQRETQYFGPGTRLLVL.

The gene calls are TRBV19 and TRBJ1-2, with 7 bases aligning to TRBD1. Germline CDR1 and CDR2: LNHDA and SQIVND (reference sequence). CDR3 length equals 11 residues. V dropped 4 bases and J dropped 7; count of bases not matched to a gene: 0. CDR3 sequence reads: CASSTGGGYTF. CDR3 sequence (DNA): TGTGCCAGTAGTACAGGGGGTGGCTACACCTTC.

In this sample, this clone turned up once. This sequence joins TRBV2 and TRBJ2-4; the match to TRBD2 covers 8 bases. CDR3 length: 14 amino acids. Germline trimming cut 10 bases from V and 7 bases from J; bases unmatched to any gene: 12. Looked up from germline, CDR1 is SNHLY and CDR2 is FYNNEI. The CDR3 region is CATQPREGHNIQYF. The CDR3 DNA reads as TGTGCCACCCAACCCCGGGAGGGCCATAACATTCAGTACTTC.

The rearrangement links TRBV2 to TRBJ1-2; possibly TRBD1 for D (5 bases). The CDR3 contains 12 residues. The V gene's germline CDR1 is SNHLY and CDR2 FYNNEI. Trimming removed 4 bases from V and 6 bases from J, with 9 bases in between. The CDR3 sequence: CASSVAGNGYTF. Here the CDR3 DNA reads TGTGCCAGCAGTGTGGCAGGGAATGGCTACACCTTC.

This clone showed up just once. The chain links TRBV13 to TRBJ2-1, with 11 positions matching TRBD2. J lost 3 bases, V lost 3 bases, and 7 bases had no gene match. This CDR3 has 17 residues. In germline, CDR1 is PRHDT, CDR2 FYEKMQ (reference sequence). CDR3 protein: CASSLRTSGYYYNEQFF. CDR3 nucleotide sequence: TGTGCCAGCAGCTTGCGGACTAGCGGGTACTACTACAATGAGCAGTTCTTC.

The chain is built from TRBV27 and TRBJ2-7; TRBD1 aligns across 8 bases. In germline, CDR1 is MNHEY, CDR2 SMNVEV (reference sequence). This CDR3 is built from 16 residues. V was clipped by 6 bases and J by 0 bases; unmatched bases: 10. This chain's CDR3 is CASSPQTGAISYEQYF. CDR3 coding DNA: TGTGCCAGCAGCCCCCAGACAGGGGCCATCTCCTACGAGCAGTACTTC.

This CDR3 reads CASSAGTGSYNEQFF. CDR3 coding DNA: TGTGCCAGCAGCGCTGGGACAGGCTCCTACAATGAGCAGTTCTTC. This rearrangement joins TRBV5-5 to TRBJ2-1; TRBD1 aligns across 8 bases. The CDR3 sequence is 15 residues long. Trimming cost V 4 bases and J 0 bases; bases outside gene matches: 3. The V gene's germline CDR1 is SGHKS and CDR2 YYEKEE (reference sequence).

CDR3 protein: CASSISRRGSTEAFF. CDR3 nucleotides: TGTGCCAGTAGTATAAGTCGGCGGGGGAGCACTGAAGCTTTCTTT. The chain links TRBV19 to TRBJ1-1; tentatively, D is TRBD1 (5 bases). Trimming removed 2 bases from V and 4 bases from J, with 14 bases in between. The CDR3 is 15 residues long. Germline V CDR1 and CDR2: LNHDA, SQIVND (reference sequence).

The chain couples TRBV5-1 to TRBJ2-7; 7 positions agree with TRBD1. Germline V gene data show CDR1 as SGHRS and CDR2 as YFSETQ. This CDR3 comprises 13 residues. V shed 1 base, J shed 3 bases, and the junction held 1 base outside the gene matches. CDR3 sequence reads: CASSLWTGYEQYF. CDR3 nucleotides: TGCGCCAGCAGCTTGTGGACAGGCTACGAGCAGTACTTC.

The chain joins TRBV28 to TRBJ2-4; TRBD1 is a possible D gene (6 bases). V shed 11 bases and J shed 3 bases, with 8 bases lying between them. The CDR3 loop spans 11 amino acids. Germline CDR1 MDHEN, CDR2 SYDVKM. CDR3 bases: TGTGCCGGGGGCGGCAAAAACATTCAGTACTTC. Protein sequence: CAGGGKNIQYF.

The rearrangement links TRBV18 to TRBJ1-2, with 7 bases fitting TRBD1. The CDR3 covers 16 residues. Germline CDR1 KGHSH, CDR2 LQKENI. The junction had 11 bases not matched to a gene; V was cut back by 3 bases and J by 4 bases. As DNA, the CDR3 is TGTGCCAGCTCACCGTTCGAGGCAGGGGGGATCTATGGCTACACCTTC. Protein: CASSPFEAGGIYGYTF.

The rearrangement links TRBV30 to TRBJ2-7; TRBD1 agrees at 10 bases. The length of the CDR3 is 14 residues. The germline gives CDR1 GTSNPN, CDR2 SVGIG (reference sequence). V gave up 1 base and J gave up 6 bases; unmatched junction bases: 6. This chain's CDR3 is CAWSEGTGATEQYF. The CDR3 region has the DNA TGTGCCTGGAGTGAAGGGACAGGGGCGACCGAGCAGTACTTC.

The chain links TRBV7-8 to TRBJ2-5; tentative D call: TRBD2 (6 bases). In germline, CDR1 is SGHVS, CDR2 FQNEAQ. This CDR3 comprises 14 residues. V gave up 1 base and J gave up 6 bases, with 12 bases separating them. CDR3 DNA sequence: TGTGCCAGCAGCTTAGAGGGACTGAGGCAGACCCAGTACTTC. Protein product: CASSLEGLRQTQYF.

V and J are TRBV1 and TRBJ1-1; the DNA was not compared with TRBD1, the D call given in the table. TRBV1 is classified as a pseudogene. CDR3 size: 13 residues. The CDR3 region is CTSPIQESTEAFF. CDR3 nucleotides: TGCACCAGCCCGATACAAGAATCCACTGAAGCTTTCTTT.

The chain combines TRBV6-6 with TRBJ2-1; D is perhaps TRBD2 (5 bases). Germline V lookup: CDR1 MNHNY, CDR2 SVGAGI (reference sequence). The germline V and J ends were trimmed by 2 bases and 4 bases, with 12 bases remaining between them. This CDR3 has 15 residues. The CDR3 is CASSYTAGSYNEQFF. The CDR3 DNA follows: TGTGCCAGCAGTTACACGGCGGGCTCATACAATGAGCAGTTCTTC.

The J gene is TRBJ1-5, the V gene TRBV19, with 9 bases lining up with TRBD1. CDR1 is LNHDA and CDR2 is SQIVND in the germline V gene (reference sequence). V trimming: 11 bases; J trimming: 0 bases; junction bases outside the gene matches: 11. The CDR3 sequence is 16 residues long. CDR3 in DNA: TGTGCCGGTACCACCAGGGACAGGGATAGCAATCAGCCCCAGCATTTT. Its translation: CAGTTRDRDSNQPQHF.

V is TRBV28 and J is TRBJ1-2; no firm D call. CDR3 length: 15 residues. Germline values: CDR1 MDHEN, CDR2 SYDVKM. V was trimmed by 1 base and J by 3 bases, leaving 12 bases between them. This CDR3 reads CASSLFGRWDYGYTF. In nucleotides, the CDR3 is TGTGCCAGCAGTTTATTCGGCAGGTGGGACTATGGCTACACCTTC.

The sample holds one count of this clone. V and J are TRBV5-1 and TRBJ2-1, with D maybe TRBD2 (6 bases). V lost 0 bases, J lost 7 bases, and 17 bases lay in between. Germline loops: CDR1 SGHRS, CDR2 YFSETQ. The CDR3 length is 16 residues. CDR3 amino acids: CASSLEGTLWRNEQFF. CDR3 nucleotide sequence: TGCGCCAGCAGCTTGGAGGGGACTCTCTGGAGGAATGAGCAGTTCTTC.

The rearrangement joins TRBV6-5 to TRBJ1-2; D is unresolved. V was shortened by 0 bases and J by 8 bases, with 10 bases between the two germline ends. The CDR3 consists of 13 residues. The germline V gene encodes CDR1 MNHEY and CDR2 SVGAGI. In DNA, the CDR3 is TGTGCCAGCAGTTACTCTAGGGAGTTAGGCTACACCTTC. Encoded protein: CASSYSRELGYTF.

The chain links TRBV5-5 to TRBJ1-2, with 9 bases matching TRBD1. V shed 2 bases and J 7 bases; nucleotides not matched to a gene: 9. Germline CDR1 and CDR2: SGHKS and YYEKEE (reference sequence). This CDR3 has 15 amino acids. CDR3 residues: CASSFRQGDFAGYTF. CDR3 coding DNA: TGTGCCAGCAGCTTCCGACAGGGGGATTTTGCTGGCTACACCTTC.

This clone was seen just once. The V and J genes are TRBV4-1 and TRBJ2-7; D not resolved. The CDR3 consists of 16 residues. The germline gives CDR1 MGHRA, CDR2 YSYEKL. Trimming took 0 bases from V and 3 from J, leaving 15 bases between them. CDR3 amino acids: CASSQDLDSWVYEQYF. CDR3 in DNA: TGCGCCAGCAGCCAAGATTTGGATAGCTGGGTCTACGAGCAGTACTTC.

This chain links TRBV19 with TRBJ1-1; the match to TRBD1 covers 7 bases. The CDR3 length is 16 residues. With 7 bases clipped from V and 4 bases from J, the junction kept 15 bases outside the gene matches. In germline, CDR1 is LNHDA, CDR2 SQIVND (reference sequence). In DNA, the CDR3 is TGTGCCAGTAACAATCGGGCAGGGGGTTCGCGCACTGAAGCTTTCTTT. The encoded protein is CASNNRAGGSRTEAFF.

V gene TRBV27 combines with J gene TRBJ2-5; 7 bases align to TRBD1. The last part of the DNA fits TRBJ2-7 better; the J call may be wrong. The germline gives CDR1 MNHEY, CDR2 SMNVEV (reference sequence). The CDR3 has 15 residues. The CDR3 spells CASSWGTETPYEQYF. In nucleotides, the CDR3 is TGTGCCAGCAGTTGGGGGACAGAGACCCCCTACGAGCAGTACTTC.

CDR3 nucleotide sequence: TGTGCCAGCAGTTTAAGGCGAGCGGGAGTGGGCGAGCAGTACTTC. This codes for CASSLRRAGVGEQYF. The V call is TRBV27, the J call TRBJ2-7, with 8 bases identical to TRBD2. J gave up 6 bases and V 2 bases, and 9 bases lay outside the gene matches. The CDR3 loop spans 15 amino acids. Germline CDR1 reads MNHEY; CDR2 reads SMNVEV (reference sequence).